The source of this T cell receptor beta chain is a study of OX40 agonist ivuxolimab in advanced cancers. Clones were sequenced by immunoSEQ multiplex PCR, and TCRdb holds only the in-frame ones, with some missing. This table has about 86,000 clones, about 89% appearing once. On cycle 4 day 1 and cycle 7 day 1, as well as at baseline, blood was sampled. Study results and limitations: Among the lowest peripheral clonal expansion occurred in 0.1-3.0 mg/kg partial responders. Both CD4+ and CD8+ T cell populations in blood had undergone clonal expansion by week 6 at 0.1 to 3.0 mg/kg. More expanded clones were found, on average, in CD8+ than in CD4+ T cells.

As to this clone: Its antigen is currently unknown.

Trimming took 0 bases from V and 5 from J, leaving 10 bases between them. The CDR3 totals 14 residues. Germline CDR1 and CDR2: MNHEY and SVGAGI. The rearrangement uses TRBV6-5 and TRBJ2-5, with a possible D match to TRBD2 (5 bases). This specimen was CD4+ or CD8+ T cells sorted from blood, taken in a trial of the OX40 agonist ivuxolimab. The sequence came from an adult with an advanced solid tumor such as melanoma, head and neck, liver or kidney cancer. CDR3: CASSYSEGRETQYF. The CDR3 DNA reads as TGTGCCAGCAGTTACTCCGAGGGCCGGGAGACCCAGTACTTC.